The TCR beta chain described here comes from a study of control samples from healthy donors and cancer patients. Trimming removed 4 bases from V and 5 bases from J, with 10 bases in between. Germline-derived CDR1 and CDR2 are SQVTM and ANQGSEA. The CDR3 has 12 residues. Generated by immunoSEQ multiplex PCR, the TCRdb table keeps only in-frame clones and is missing some. The table has around 55,000 clones, around 95% seen once. The source material was blood. The chain recombines TRBV29-1 with TRBJ2-3; maybe TRBD1 (6 bases). The receptor's source is a woman aged 18-29 years in good health. This chain's CDR3 is CSVVGGEDTQYF. The CDR3 DNA sequence: TGCAGCGTTGTTGGGGGCGAAGATACGCAGTATTTT.